These T cell receptor beta chains were read from a single sample in a study of blood T cell repertoires in COVID-19. The data were produced by immunoSEQ multiplex PCR, yet TCRdb's version contains in-frame clones alone and is incomplete. The table lists a few hundred thousand clones, about 87% of them singletons. Sequenced sample: peripheral blood. These receptors all come from a woman aged 55-75 years with COVID-19, enrolled during active disease. CDR3s include the opening cysteine and the closing phenylalanine or tryptophan. The order of the fields is CDR3 protein, CDR3 DNA, clone size, V gene, J gene, D gene. The D gene is left open where the match is weak. Clone size is not always given. Where it is, it says once, few, many or a class for expanded clones.

CASSFTRGQETQYF	TGTGCCAGCAGCTTTACCAGGGGGCAAGAGACCCAGTACTTC	.	TRBV7-9	TRBJ2-5	TRBD1
CASSEAGVYGYTF	TGTGCCAGCAGTGAGGCAGGGGTTTATGGCTACACCTTC	.	TRBV25-1	TRBJ1-2	.
CASEGTGVAKNIQYF	TGTGCCAGTGAAGGGACGGGAGTAGCCAAAAACATTCAGTACTTC	.	TRBV4-2	TRBJ2-4	.
CASSSRARYNEQFF	TGTGCCAGCAGTTCGAGGGCTCGCTACAATGAGCAGTTCTTC	.	TRBV6-2/TRBV6-3	TRBJ2-1	.
CASSQDTPGWGEVYEQYF	TGCGCCAGCAGCCAAGATACCCCCGGTTGGGGGGAGGTCTACGAGCAGTACTTC	few	TRBV4-3	TRBJ2-7	.
CASSYWTSGVGEQFF	TGTGCCAGCAGCTATTGGACTAGCGGGGTTGGTGAGCAGTTCTTC	.	TRBV7-3	TRBJ2-1	TRBD2
CASSLGLGQEINEQYF	TGTGCCAGCAGCCTAGGCCTAGGACAGGAAATCAACGAGCAGTACTTC	.	TRBV11-1	TRBJ2-7	TRBD1
CATSPAASTEQFF	TGTGCCACCAGCCCCGCCGCTAGTACTGAGCAGTTCTTC	few	TRBV24-1	TRBJ2-1	.
CASRFGMDTQYF	TGTGCCAGCAGATTCGGGATGGATACGCAGTATTTT	.	TRBV11-2	TRBJ2-3	.
CASSLGTSGNSPLHF	TGTGCCAGCAGCTTGGGGACATCCGGTAATTCACCCCTCCACTTT	once	TRBV7-8	TRBJ1-6	.
CASSQDSRDWIYEQFF	TGTGCCAGCAGCCAGGATTCCCGGGACTGGATATATGAGCAGTTCTTC	.	TRBV4-2	TRBJ2-1	.
CASSPLRTSGSGETQYF	TGTGCCAGTAGTCCCCTCCGGACTAGCGGGAGCGGGGAGACCCAGTACTTC	.	TRBV19	TRBJ2-5	TRBD2
CASSVGVREGRWEQFF	TGCGCCAGCAGCGTGGGGGTGCGGGAGGGCCGGTGGGAGCAGTTCTTC	.	TRBV5-1	TRBJ2-1	TRBD2
CATSDPSTSGNTGELFF	TGTGCCACCAGTGACCCATCGACTAGCGGGAACACCGGGGAGCTGTTTTTT	.	TRBV24-1	TRBJ2-2	TRBD2
CASIRGTSTGTEAFF	TGTGCCAGCATTCGTGGGACATCAACGGGCACTGAAGCTTTCTTT	once	TRBV28	TRBJ1-1	.
CASSSGQTYEQYF	TGTGCCAGCAGTTCCGGACAGACCTACGAGCAGTACTTC	few	TRBV27	TRBJ2-7	.
CASSTETGILGEQFF	TGTGCCAGCAGCACGGAGACAGGGATATTAGGTGAGCAGTTCTTC	.	TRBV5-4	TRBJ2-1	TRBD1
CASSLSLGRSNEQYF	TGTGCCAGCAGCCTATCGCTGGGCAGATCCAACGAGCAGTACTTC	.	TRBV5-4	TRBJ2-7	.
CASRRTGGGYGYTF	TGTGCCAGCAGGCGGACAGGGGGGGGCTATGGCTACACCTTC	.	TRBV28	TRBJ1-2	TRBD1
CASSSPRDNEQFF	TGTGCCAGCAGTTCCCCCCGAGACAATGAGCAGTTCTTC	.	TRBV6-5	TRBJ2-1	.
CASSLPRDSWFDGYTF	TGTGCCAGCAGTCTCCCTCGGGACAGCTGGTTTGATGGCTACACCTTC	.	TRBV28	TRBJ1-2	TRBD1
CASSFNRGTEAFF	TGTGCCAGCAGTTTTAATAGAGGAACTGAAGCTTTCTTT	.	TRBV28	TRBJ1-1	.
CASSLEGGLDEQFF	TGTGCCAGCAGTTTAGAGGGAGGGTTGGATGAGCAGTTCTTC	.	TRBV2	TRBJ2-1	TRBD2
CASSLVSGEAFF	TGTGCCAGCAGCTTAGTTTCAGGGGAGGCTTTCTTT	.	TRBV7-8	TRBJ1-1	.
CASSTDNLNTEAFF	TGCGCCAGCAGCACGGACAATCTGAACACTGAAGCTTTCTTT	.	TRBV5-1	TRBJ1-1	.
CASSLHPTSGQLTDTQYF	TGTGCCAGCAGTCTGCACCCCACTAGCGGGCAACTCACAGATACGCAGTATTTT	few	TRBV6-4	TRBJ2-3	TRBD2